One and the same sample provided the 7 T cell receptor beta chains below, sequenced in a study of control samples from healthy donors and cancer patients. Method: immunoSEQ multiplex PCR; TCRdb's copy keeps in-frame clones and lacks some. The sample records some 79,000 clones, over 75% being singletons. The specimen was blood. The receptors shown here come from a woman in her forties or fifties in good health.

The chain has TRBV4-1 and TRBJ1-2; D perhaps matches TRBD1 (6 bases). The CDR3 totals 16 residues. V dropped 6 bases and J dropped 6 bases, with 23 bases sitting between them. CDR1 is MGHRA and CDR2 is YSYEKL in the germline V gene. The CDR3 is CASSRMTGRVGDGYTF. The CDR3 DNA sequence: TGCGCCAGCAGTCGGATGACAGGTCGGGTTGGGGATGGCTACACCTTC.

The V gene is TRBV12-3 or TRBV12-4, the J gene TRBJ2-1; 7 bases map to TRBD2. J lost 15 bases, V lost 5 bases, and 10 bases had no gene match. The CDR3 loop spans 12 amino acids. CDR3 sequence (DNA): TGTGCCAGCAGTCTTTCGGGGGGAGGGAGGTTCTTC. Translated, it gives CASSLSGGGRFF.

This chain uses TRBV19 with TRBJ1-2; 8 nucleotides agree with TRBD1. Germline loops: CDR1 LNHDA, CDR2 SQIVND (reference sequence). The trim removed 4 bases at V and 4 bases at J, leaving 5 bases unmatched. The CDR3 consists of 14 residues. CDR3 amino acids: CASSTPGGPYGYTF. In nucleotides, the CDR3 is TGTGCCAGTAGTACGCCAGGGGGCCCCTATGGCTACACCTTC.

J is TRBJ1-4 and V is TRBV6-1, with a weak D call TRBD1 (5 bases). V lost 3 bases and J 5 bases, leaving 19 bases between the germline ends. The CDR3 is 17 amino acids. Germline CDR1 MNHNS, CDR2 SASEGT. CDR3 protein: CASSDPWTSRENEKLFF. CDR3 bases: TGTGCCAGCAGTGATCCGTGGACAAGCCGTGAAAATGAAAAACTGTTTTTT.

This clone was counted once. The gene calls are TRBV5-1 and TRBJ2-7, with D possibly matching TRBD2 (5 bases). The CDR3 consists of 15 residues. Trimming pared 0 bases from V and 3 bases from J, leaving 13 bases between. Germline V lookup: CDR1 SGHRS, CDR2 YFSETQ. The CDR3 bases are TGCGCCAGCAGCTTGGGTAGCGCCTCCCTCTACGAGCAGTACTTC. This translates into CASSLGSASLYEQYF.

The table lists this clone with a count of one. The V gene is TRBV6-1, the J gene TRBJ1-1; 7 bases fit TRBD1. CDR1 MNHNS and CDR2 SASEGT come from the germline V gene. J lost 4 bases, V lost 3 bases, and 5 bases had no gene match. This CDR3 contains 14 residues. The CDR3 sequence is CASSETGSITEAFF. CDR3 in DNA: TGTGCCAGCAGTGAGACAGGGTCGATCACTGAAGCTTTCTTT.

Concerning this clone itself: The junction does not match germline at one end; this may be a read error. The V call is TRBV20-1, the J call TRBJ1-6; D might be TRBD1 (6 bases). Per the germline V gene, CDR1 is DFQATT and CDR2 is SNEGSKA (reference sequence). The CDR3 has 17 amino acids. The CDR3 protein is CSASWGDINSFNSPLHF. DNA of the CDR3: TGCAGTGCTAGTTGGGGGGACATCAATTCCTTTAATTCACCCCTCCACTTT.